Below, one T cell receptor (beta chain) is given with its context. What antigen it recognizes has not been identified. It has no much larger one-base neighbor in the sample; base qualities were not kept. The approximately 40 donors, aged roughly 6 to 100 years, were systemically healthy Caucasian individuals from Russia. Ten milliliters of peripheral blood were drawn from each donor into EDTA-treated Vacutainer tubes. Ficoll-Paque density-gradient centrifugation was used to isolate PBMCs, with at least 7 million per sample. Total RNA, at least 6 micrograms per sample, was extracted from PBMCs with Trizol reagent. Naive CD45RAhigh/CD27high T cell percentages were measured by flow cytometry on a PBMC aliquot from every donor. Library construction relied on 5' RACE. The run used an Illumina HiSeq 2500. A second PCR of about 6 to 12 cycles was performed with a sample-barcoded 5' primer and a J-beta primer mix. Each TCR beta cDNA molecule received a unique molecular identifier from a template-switch 5' adaptor carrying 12 random nucleotides. At least 2.5 million CDR3-containing paired-end reads were obtained from each sample. First-strand cDNA synthesis was performed from all RNA using the Mint cDNA synthesis kit, with priming by a TRBC-specific oligonucleotide. All cDNA was treated with uracil-DNA glycosylase and then went through a first 18-cycle PCR with the universal primers M1SS and BC2_uni_R. On the study's bioinformatics: Normalization of each sample was performed by random selection of 1 million high-quality reads, each carrying a distinct molecular identifier. Reads sharing molecular identifiers were discarded rather than binned into consensus sequences. MiTCR, run with a Q25 quality threshold and the strictest error-elimination algorithm, handled CDR3 identification, clonotype clustering and error correction. Lower-bound total TCR beta diversity was estimated with a nonparametric unseen species model using Euler transformation. The public reads were reprocessed in TCRdb via fastp at Q25 and MiXCR, keeping in-frame beta chains. Rows matching on CDR3 protein sequence are summarized as one entry with the most common DNA and genes. These V and J calls originate from TCRdb's pipeline instead of the authors' own analysis. This sample holds 500,000 to 650,000 distinct CDR3 sequences; about a quarter were observed only once. The leading ten clones occupy 3% to 4.5% of the sample.

The data stem from a study of blood T cells in healthy people across ages (dated by TCRdb to about 2015). Background on the whole study: In model experiments, template switching captured about one uniquely barcoded TCR beta cDNA molecule for every two T cells. Using deep sequencing normalized with unique cDNA molecular identifiers, the study measured how TCR beta repertoire diversity changes with age. The donors were divided into four age groups: young (average approximately 17 years), middle-aged (about 40), aged (approximately 62) and long-lived (roughly 82). The study analyzed two additional independent replicas of 1 million unique cDNA reads from the same blood draw for two donors, one aged 18 to 30 and one aged 80 or older.

The trim is 1 base for V and 4 bases for J, with a gap of 8 bases between the germline ends. From cysteine to phenylalanine, the CDR3 is 15 amino acids long. This entry keeps only the CDR3 DNA: 45 bases, framed from base 1. CDR1 and CDR2 are read off the germline V gene as SGHVS and FNYEAQ. Overall results and qualifications from the work: Observed TCR beta diversity per million T cells fell roughly linearly with age, and a significant reduction was already apparent by age around 40. There was a strong correlation between observed TCR beta diversity and the percentage of naive T cells measured by flow cytometry. Because donor CMV infection status was unknown, age-related changes in expanded clonotypes were potentially confounded. Total diversity estimates from one million sequenced T cells were considered lower bounds and underestimates. Compared with the aged group, the long-lived group had more naive CD4+ T cells, fewer expanded clones and increased TCR diversity, a pattern suggesting age selection. Since profiling was done on bulk unsorted PBMCs, naive and antigen-experienced compartments could not be conclusively compared.

These same data were also listed under a study on T cells of mothers and their children. The second source states: Nine systemically healthy Caucasian individuals, comprising three mothers and their six children, were included as donors. cDNA synthesis used all of the extracted RNA, with roughly 1.5 ug of RNA in each 15 ul reaction. In the second PCR, the M1S primer added sample barcodes and 2-4 random nucleotides. Over 9.5 million TCR beta CDR3 reads were obtained for each mother, and 3 million to 3.5 million reads were obtained for each child. TCR recombination output is similarly shaped by thymic selection in related and unrelated pairs, with a minor effect exerted by inherited differences. Normalized repertoire overlap was always slightly but never significantly higher in related than unrelated mother-child pairs. With a sensitivity of approximately 96 clones per million clonotypes, no persistent microchimeric T cell clones were detected. In the study, deep NGS was used to compare the TCR beta repertoires of mothers and children, and features distinguishing related mother-child pairs from unrelated individuals were sought. On average, the children were approximately 11 +/- 4 years old, while the mothers were approximately 41 +/- 4 years old. After adapter ligation with NEBNext reagents, the libraries were sequenced on Illumina HiSeq 2000 with 100+100 nt paired-end reads. To prevent cross-contamination, the mother and child libraries were prepared a month apart and were sequenced in separate runs. For each donor, somewhere between about 450,000 and 2,100,000 distinct TCR beta clonotypes were identified. Naive TCR beta clonotypes were estimated from low-frequency clonotypes matched to each donor's FACS-determined naive share, without sorting.

The TCR originated in a boy aged 2 to 10 in good health. The chain is encoded by TRBV7-6 joined to TRBJ1-6, and TRBD1 may be the D gene, going by 5 matching bases. The specimen sequenced was blood. The DNA sequence follows: TGTGCCAGCAGCTTAGGCAGGGAATATAATTCACCCCTCCACTTT. Translation gives CASSLGREYNSPLHF.